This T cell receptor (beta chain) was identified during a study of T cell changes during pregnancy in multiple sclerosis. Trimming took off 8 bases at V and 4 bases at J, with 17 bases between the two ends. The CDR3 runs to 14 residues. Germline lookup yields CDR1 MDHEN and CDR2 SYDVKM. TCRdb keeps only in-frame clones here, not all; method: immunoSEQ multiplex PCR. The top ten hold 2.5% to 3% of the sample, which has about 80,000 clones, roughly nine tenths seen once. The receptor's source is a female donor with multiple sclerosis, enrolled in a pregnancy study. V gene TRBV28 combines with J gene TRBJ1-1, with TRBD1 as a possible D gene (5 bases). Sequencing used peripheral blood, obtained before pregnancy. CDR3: CASCGIPGGTEAFF. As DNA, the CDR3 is TGTGCCAGCTGTGGCATCCCGGGGGGCACTGAAGCTTTCTTT.